Each of the 29 T cell receptor beta chains below was sequenced from the same sample in a study of blood T cell repertoires in COVID-19. The method was immunoSEQ multiplex PCR; TCRdb's version includes in-frame clones alone and lacks a portion of them. The sample holds around 310,000 clones; roughly 90% are singletons and the top ten take about 9.5%. Material: PBMCs or T cells enriched from blood (not recorded which). These receptors all stem from a woman aged 40 to 50 who had recovered from COVID-19.

The chain is built from TRBV11-2 and TRBJ2-1; 8 bases are shared with TRBD1. Per the germline V gene, CDR1 is SGHAT and CDR2 is FQNNGV. The junction had 6 bases not matched to a gene; V was cut back by 1 base and J by 7 bases. The CDR3 is 15 amino acids. The chain's CDR3 is CASSLVSGGRNEQFF. The CDR3 DNA reads as TGTGCCAGCAGCTTAGTATCAGGGGGCAGGAATGAGCAGTTCTTC.

The chain employs TRBV12-3 or TRBV12-4 and TRBJ2-4; D unclear. V was pared by 7 bases and J by 3 bases, with 10 bases between. The length of the CDR3 is 13 residues. CDR3 loop: CASTQRGKNIQYF. In nucleotides, the CDR3 is TGTGCCAGCACTCAACGAGGCAAAAACATTCAGTACTTC.

The V call is TRBV9, the J call TRBJ2-3; D is uncertain. CDR3 length: 13 residues. V lost 5 bases and J lost 1, with 8 bases in between. Germline CDR1 is SGDLS and CDR2 is YYNGEE. The CDR3 DNA reads as TGTGCCAGCAGGTCAGGTCGCACAGATACGCAGTATTTT. Translating it yields CASRSGRTDTQYF.

The chain joins TRBV19 to TRBJ1-5; 12 nucleotides agree with TRBD1. Germline CDR1 and CDR2: LNHDA and SQIVND (reference sequence). V shed 8 bases and J 7 bases; nucleotides not matched to a gene: 3. This CDR3 comprises 13 residues. The CDR3 here is CASGTGGRQPQHF. DNA for the CDR3: TGTGCCAGTGGGACAGGGGGCCGGCAGCCCCAGCATTTT.

The CDR3 loop is CAISDPGQGYEQYF. The DNA for the CDR3 is TGTGCCATCAGTGATCCGGGACAGGGCTACGAGCAGTACTTC. This chain uses TRBV10-3 with TRBJ2-7, with 9 nucleotides matching TRBD1. CDR1 and CDR2 from the germline V gene are ENHRY and SYGVKD. The CDR3 runs 14 residues. The J segment lost 3 bases and the V segment lost 3 bases, leaving 3 bases of the junction unmatched.

This chain links TRBV29-1 with TRBJ1-3; D not resolved. The ends were cut back, 2 bases at V and 2 bases at J, with 7 bases in the middle. The CDR3 totals 13 residues. CDR1 and CDR2 (germline): SQVTM, ANQGSEA. The CDR3 is CSVESRAGNTIYF. The CDR3 DNA reads as TGCAGCGTTGAAAGCCGGGCTGGAAACACCATATATTTT.

In its sample, this clone was seen many times. V and J are TRBV7-2 and TRBJ1-5; 9 positions agree with TRBD1. The CDR3 runs 15 residues. CDR1 SGHTA and CDR2 FQGNSA come from the germline V gene. The V gene end was trimmed by 5 bases and the J gene end by 2 bases; junction bases not matched to a gene: 4. The CDR3 sequence: CASSADRGRNQPQHF. The CDR3 region has the DNA TGTGCCAGCAGCGCGGACAGGGGACGCAATCAGCCCCAGCATTTT.

This rearrangement joins TRBV21-1 to TRBJ2-1; the D call TRBD1 from the table was never checked on the DNA. TRBV21-1 is a pseudogene locus. The CDR3 sequence is 16 residues long. CDR3 in DNA: TGTGCCAGCAGCAAAGCCAAAGGACAGGTGCACAATGAGCAGTTCTTC. It is translated as CASSKAKGQVHNEQFF.

This chain joins TRBV4-3 and TRBJ1-2, with a possible D match to TRBD1 (5 bases). V was shortened by 1 base and J by 4 bases, with 13 bases between the two germline ends. Germline CDR1 and CDR2: LGHNA and YSLEER. The CDR3 has 15 amino acids. CDR3 region: CASSQGPGRGYGYTF. CDR3 in DNA: TGCGCCAGCAGCCAAGGTCCAGGGCGGGGCTATGGCTACACCTTC.

The chain recombines TRBV7-2 with TRBJ2-2; a weak D match, TRBD2 (6 bases). The V and J ends lost 0 bases and 2 bases respectively, with 7 bases between them. CDR1 SGHTA and CDR2 FQGNSA come from the germline V gene. The CDR3 totals 15 residues. CDR3: CASSLAGRNTGELFF. The CDR3 region has the DNA TGTGCCAGCAGCTTAGCCGGGAGAAACACCGGGGAGCTGTTTTTT. Full variable domain (rest looked up from reference TRBV7-2 and TRBJ2-2): GAGVSQSPSNKVTEKGKDVELRCDPISGHTALYWYRQSLGQGLEFLIYFQGNSAPDKSGLPSDRFSAERTGGSVSTLTIQRTQQEDSAVYLCASSLAGRNTGELFFGEGSRLTVL.

The CDR3 sequence: CASSPDRGSPLHF. CDR3 in DNA: TGCGCCAGCAGCCCGGACAGGGGGTCACCCCTCCACTTT. The rearrangement joins TRBV4-3 to TRBJ1-6; 10 bases map to TRBD1. Per germline, CDR1 LGHNA and CDR2 YSLEER. This CDR3 is 13 amino acids long. With V trimmed by 4 bases and J by 10 bases, 1 base remained unmatched.

The gene calls are TRBV7-9 and TRBJ1-1; D might be TRBD1 (6 bases). Germline V CDR1 and CDR2: SEHNR, FQNEAQ (reference sequence). This CDR3 has 13 amino acids. V lost 5 bases, J lost 1 base, and 8 bases lay in between. The CDR3 DNA follows: TGTGCCAGCAGCCAGGACAGGAACACTGAAGCTTTCTTT. Its protein is CASSQDRNTEAFF. Full variable domain (outside the CDR3, taken from reference TRBV7-9 and TRBJ1-1): DTGVSQNPRHKITKRGQNVTFRCDPISEHNRLYWYRQTLGQGPEFLTYFQNEAQLEKSRLLSDRFSAERPKGSFSTLEIQRTEQGDSAMYLCASSQDRNTEAFFGQGTRLTVV.

V is TRBV6-2 or TRBV6-3 and J is TRBJ2-1; TRBD2 matches 10 bases. The CDR3 length is 15 residues. After removal of 4 bases from V and 6 bases from J, the junction contained 6 bases not matched to a gene. CDR1 is MNHEY and CDR2 is SVGEGT in the germline V gene. In DNA, the CDR3 is TGTGCCAGCAGTTTCGGACTAGCGGTTCTCAATGAGCAGTTCTTC. Amino acids: CASSFGLAVLNEQFF.

The rearrangement joins TRBV5-1 to TRBJ2-1; TRBD2 might be the D (5 bases). CDR3 length: 15 residues. The V gene's germline CDR1 is SGHRS and CDR2 YFSETQ. The V end lost 1 base, the J end lost 0 bases, and 8 bases lay between the germline ends. This CDR3 reads CASSLTGSSYNEQFF. The CDR3 DNA reads as TGCGCCAGCAGCTTGACGGGGAGCTCCTACAATGAGCAGTTCTTC.

This sequence joins TRBV15 and TRBJ1-1, with D possibly matching TRBD1 (5 bases). Germline V gives CDR1 LNHNV, CDR2 YYDKDF (reference sequence). Trimming shortened V by 6 bases and J by 1 base, and 9 bases separated the two germline ends. CDR3 length equals 13 residues. The CDR3 here is CATRGGGNTEAFF. The CDR3 DNA follows: TGTGCCACCAGGGGCGGGGGGAACACTGAAGCTTTCTTT.

This clone appeared a single time. The rearrangement joins TRBV27 to TRBJ2-1; possible D gene TRBD2, 5 bases. The CDR3 has 13 amino acids. V dropped 3 bases and J dropped 6 bases, with 9 bases sitting between them. The V gene's germline CDR1 is MNHEY and CDR2 SMNVEV (reference sequence). The CDR3 nucleotides are TGTGCCAGCAGTTTTGGCCGGGGCAATGAGCAGTTCTTC. It specifies CASSFGRGNEQFF.

The chain joins TRBV6-1 to TRBJ1-1; the match to TRBD1 covers 7 bases. Losses at the gene ends were 4 bases for V and 0 bases for J; bases not matched to a gene: 11. Germline CDR1 is MNHNS and CDR2 is SASEGT. The CDR3 runs to 17 residues. The CDR3 is CASSAASRRGLNTEAFF. The DNA of the CDR3 is TGTGCCAGCAGTGCAGCGAGTAGGAGGGGGCTGAACACTGAAGCTTTCTTT.

The V and J genes are TRBV5-1 and TRBJ2-7, with TRBD1 identical over 10 bases. This CDR3 region has 15 residues. Germline lookup yields CDR1 SGHRS and CDR2 YFSETQ. Germline trimming cut 4 bases from V and 2 bases from J; bases unmatched to any gene: 6. Here the CDR3 reads CASSRLGTGAYEQYF. The CDR3 DNA sequence: TGCGCCAGCAGCCGACTCGGGACAGGGGCCTACGAGCAGTACTTC.

The chain joins TRBV29-1 to TRBJ1-2; D perhaps matches TRBD1 (6 bases). Per germline, CDR1 SQVTM and CDR2 ANQGSEA. This CDR3 region has 14 residues. The V gene lost 4 bases and the J gene lost 4 bases, with 16 bases spanning the gap. CDR3 bases: TGCAGCGTTGGGGGAGGGGACATGGGCTATGGCTACACCTTC. Protein: CSVGGGDMGYGYTF.

The V call is TRBV28, the J call TRBJ1-1, with a possible D match to TRBD1 (5 bases). The germline V gene has CDR1 MDHEN and CDR2 SYDVKM. This CDR3 comprises 14 residues. V lost 7 bases and J lost 1, with 13 bases in between. The CDR3 loop reads CASTLAGRNTEAFF. CDR3 DNA sequence: TGTGCCAGCACCCTGGCAGGGCGGAACACTGAAGCTTTCTTT.

The CDR3 bases are TGTGCCAGTAGTACAACAGGGGCGTTCTATAATTCACCCCTCCACTTT. Its translation is CASSTTGAFYNSPLHF. V usage is TRBV19 and J usage is TRBJ1-6, with 7 bases matching TRBD1. Germline V CDR1 and CDR2: LNHDA, SQIVND (reference sequence). The CDR3 covers 16 residues. J lost 3 bases, V lost 4 bases, and 6 bases had no gene match.

The chain links TRBV4-3 to TRBJ1-4; tentatively, D is TRBD1 (5 bases). The germline V gene has CDR1 LGHNA and CDR2 YSLEER. This CDR3 has 15 residues. Trimming stripped 0 bases from V and 8 bases from J, with 13 bases between. The CDR3 region is CASSQDKGPWEKLFF. The CDR3 coding sequence is TGCGCCAGCAGCCAAGATAAGGGGCCTTGGGAAAAACTGTTTTTT.

This clone has only a few counts. This chain joins TRBV10-3 and TRBJ2-1, with 14 bases aligning to TRBD2. The CDR3 covers 18 residues. CDR1 and CDR2 (germline): ENHRY, SYGVKD. V trimming: 0 bases; J trimming: 7 bases; junction bases outside the gene matches: 8. The DNA for the CDR3 is TGTGCCATCAGTGAGTCCAGACTAGCGGGAGGGCCGGGTAATGAGCAGTTCTTC. Amino acids: CAISESRLAGGPGNEQFF.

The chain couples TRBV27 to TRBJ2-1; 7 nucleotides match TRBD1. CDR1 and CDR2 (germline): MNHEY, SMNVEV (reference sequence). V was clipped by 6 bases and J by 7 bases; unmatched bases: 3. This CDR3 is 12 amino acids long. The CDR3 sequence: CASSQTGNEQFF. The DNA of the CDR3 is TGTGCCAGCAGCCAGACAGGGAATGAGCAGTTCTTC.

The V and J genes are TRBV27 and TRBJ2-3; 12 bases are a match to TRBD1. After removal of 4 bases from V and 1 base from J, the junction contained 6 bases not matched to a gene. Germline V gene sequence: CDR1 MNHEY, CDR2 SMNVEV (reference sequence). This CDR3 region has 17 residues. The DNA of the CDR3 is TGTGCCAGCAGTTGGGGGACAGGGGGCGCGCGCACAGATACGCAGTATTTT. This encodes CASSWGTGGARTDTQYF.

CDR3 nucleotides: TGTGCCAGCAGCCTGGGACAGGGGGCGATTAATGAAAAACTGTTTTTT. This encodes CASSLGQGAINEKLFF. This chain uses TRBV5-5 with TRBJ1-4; 12 bases match TRBD1. The trim removed 4 bases at V and 4 bases at J, leaving 5 bases unmatched. The germline V gene encodes CDR1 SGHKS and CDR2 YYEKEE (reference sequence). There are 16 residues in the CDR3.

V gene TRBV5-1 combines with J gene TRBJ2-5; 8 bases agree with TRBD1. Looked up from germline, CDR1 is SGHRS and CDR2 is YFSETQ. The V and J ends lost 1 base and 5 bases, in that order; junction bases with no gene match: 7. This CDR3 has 15 amino acids. The CDR3 here is CASSLLGQGWETQYF. The CDR3, as DNA: TGCGCCAGCAGCTTGCTCGGACAGGGATGGGAGACCCAGTACTTC. The variable domain in full, with the rest retrieved from reference TRBV5-1 and TRBJ2-5, is KAGVTQTPRYLIKTRGQQVTLSCSPISGHRSVSWYQQTPGQGLQFLFEYFSETQRNKGNFPGRFSGRQFSNSRSEMNVSTLELGDSALYLCASSLLGQGWETQYFGPGTRLLVL.

The chain is built from TRBV24-1 and TRBJ1-1; D remains ambiguous. The CDR3 totals 13 residues. V gave up 4 bases and J gave up 5 bases, with 10 bases separating them. Germline V gives CDR1 KGHDR, CDR2 SFDVKD. The CDR3: CATSDYSGTEAFF. In nucleotides, the CDR3 is TGTGCCACCAGTGACTACAGCGGGACTGAAGCTTTCTTT.

The chain couples TRBV11-1 to TRBJ1-2; D not resolved. The V and J ends lost 2 bases and 4 bases respectively, with 5 bases between them. CDR1 and CDR2 (germline): SGHAT, FQDESV (reference sequence). CDR3 length: 12 residues. The CDR3 region has the DNA TGTGCCAGCAGCTTAAACTCCTATGGCTACACCTTC. Its protein is CASSLNSYGYTF.